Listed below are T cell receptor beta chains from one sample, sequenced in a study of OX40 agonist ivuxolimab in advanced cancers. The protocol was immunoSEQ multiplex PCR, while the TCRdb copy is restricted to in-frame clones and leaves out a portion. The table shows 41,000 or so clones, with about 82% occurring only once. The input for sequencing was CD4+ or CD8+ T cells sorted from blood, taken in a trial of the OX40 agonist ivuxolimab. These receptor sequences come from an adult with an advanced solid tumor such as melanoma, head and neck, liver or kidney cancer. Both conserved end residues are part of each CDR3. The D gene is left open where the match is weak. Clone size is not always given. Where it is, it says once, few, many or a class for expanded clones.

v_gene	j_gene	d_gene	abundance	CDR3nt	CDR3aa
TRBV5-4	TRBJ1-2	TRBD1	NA	TGTGCCAGCAGAGACCGGGACAGGGGCCGTATTGGCTACACCTTC	CASRDRDRGRIGYTF
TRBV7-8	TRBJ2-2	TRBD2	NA	TGTGCCAGCAGCCCCCGGACTAGCGGGGGCTATAACACCGGGGAGCTGTTTTTT	CASSPRTSGGYNTGELFF
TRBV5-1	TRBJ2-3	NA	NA	TGCGCCAGCAGCTTGAACCAGGACCGCACAGATACGCAGTATTTT	CASSLNQDRTDTQYF
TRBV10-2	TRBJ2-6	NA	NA	TGCGCCAGCAGTGTCGGCCCGGGTGCGGGGGCCAACGTCCTGACTTTC	CASSVGPGAGANVLTF
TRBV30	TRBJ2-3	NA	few	TGTGCCTGGAGTGTACTCGGCCTAGATACGCAGTATTTT	CAWSVLGLDTQYF
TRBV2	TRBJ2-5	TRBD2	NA	TGTGCCAGCAGTGAGCTAGCGGGAGAGACCCAGTACTTC	CASSELAGETQYF
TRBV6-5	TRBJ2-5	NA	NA	TGTGCCAGCAGTGGCAGTCAGGGGTGGGAGACCCAGTACTTC	CASSGSQGWETQYF
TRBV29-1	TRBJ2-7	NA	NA	TGCAGCGTGCTGACCCAGGGCCACGAGCAGTACTTC	CSVLTQGHEQYF
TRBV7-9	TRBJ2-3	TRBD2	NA	TGTGCCAGCAGCTTAAAAGCGGGAATTTCAGATACGCAGTATTTT	CASSLKAGISDTQYF
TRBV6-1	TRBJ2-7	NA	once	TGTGCCAGCAGCCCACAGGGTAAATACGAGCAGTACTTC	CASSPQGKYEQYF
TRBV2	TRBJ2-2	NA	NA	TGTGCCAGCGGCGTGAGGGGAGCCACCGGGGAGCTGTTTTTT	CASGVRGATGELFF
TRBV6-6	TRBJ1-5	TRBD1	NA	TGTGCCAGCAGGAGAACGGACAGGGGGCTTCTAGGGGCCCAGCATTTT	CASRRTDRGLLGAQHF
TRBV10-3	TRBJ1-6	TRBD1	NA	TGTGCCATCAAAAGGGGACAGGGGAGGAATTCACCCCTCCACTTT	CAIKRGQGRNSPLHF
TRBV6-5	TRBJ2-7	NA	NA	TGTGCCAGCAGTTACTCATCCAGGGCCGAGCAGTACTTC	CASSYSSRAEQYF
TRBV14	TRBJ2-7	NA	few	TGTGCCAGCAGCCAACTTGGCTTCGGGGGCCGAAGTACCGAGCAGTACTTC	CASSQLGFGGRSTEQYF
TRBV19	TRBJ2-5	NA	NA	TGTGCCAGTAGTGTCTCCGGGAACCAGTGGGAGACCCAGTACTTC	CASSVSGNQWETQYF
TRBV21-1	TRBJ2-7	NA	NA	TGTGCCAGCAGCACCGTCGCGGGACAGGGCTACGAGCAGTACTTC	CASSTVAGQGYEQYF
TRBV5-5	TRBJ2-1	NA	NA	TGTGCCAGCAGCCAGGGTTGGGGGTACAATGAGCAGTTCTTC	CASSQGWGYNEQFF
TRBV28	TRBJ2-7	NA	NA	TGTGCCACCTCCGAAGCCGGGACTCGCTCCTACGAGCAGTACTTC	CATSEAGTRSYEQYF
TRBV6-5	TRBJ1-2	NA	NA	TGTGCCAGCAGTCTACAGGGTGTCAACTATGGCTACACCTTC	CASSLQGVNYGYTF
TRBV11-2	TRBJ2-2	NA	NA	TGTGCCAGCAGCTTAGATGGAACCGGGGAGCTGTTTTTT	CASSLDGTGELFF
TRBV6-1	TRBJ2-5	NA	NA	TGTGCCAGCAGTGAAGCGTTGGTCGGGATAACAAGATCGCAAGAGACCCAGTACTTC	CASSEALVGITRSQETQYF
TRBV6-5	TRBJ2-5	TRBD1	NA	TGTGCCAGCAGTTATGACAGGGTAGAGACCCAGTACTTC	CASSYDRVETQYF
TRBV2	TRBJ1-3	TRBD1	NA	TGTGCCAGTAAAGACAGGGCGGCTGGAAACACCATATATTTT	CASKDRAAGNTIYF
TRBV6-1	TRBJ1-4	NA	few	TGTGCCAGCAGTGAAGCGGGGATGAATGAAAAACTGTTTTTT	CASSEAGMNEKLFF
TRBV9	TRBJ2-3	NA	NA	TGTGCCAGCAGCGTAGGGGTTACTAGCACAGATACGCAGTATTTT	CASSVGVTSTDTQYF
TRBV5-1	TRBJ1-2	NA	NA	TGCGCCAGCAGCTTGGATAGGGGAGTAAGGGGCTACACCTTC	CASSLDRGVRGYTF
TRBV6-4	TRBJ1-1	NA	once	TGTGCCAGCAGAAAGGACGGATACACTGAAGCTTTCTTT	CASRKDGYTEAFF
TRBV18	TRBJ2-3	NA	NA	TGTGCCAGCTCACCACCAGGACCCATGAGCACAGATACGCAGTATTTT	CASSPPGPMSTDTQYF
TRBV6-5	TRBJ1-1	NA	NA	TGTGCCAGCAGTTATAGTGTCCACTCATCGACTGAAGCTTTCTTT	CASSYSVHSSTEAFF
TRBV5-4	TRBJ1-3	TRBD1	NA	TGTGCCAGCAGCTTGAACGGGGGGACAGGGGAGCACACCATATATTTT	CASSLNGGTGEHTIYF
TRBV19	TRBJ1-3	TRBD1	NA	TGTGCCAGTAGTATACAGGGGGCCGGAAACACCATATATTTT	CASSIQGAGNTIYF
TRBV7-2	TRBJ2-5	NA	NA	TGTGCCAGCAGCTTAGTTGGGGCCGTGGAGACCCAGTACTTC	CASSLVGAVETQYF
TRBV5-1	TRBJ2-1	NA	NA	TGCGCCAGCAGCTTGGGGTGGGGCACTAGTTACAATGAGCAGTTCTTC	CASSLGWGTSYNEQFF
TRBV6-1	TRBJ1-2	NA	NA	TGTGCCAGCAGTCCCTCCTCAGCCGGCGGCTATGGCTACACCTTC	CASSPSSAGGYGYTF
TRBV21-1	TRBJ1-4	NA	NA	TGTGCCAGCAGCAAAGTTGAGGACAGGGGGGGAAGTGAAAAACTGTTTTTT	CASSKVEDRGGSEKLFF
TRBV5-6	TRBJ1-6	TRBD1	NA	TGTGCCAGCAGGGGACAGAGCAATTCACCCCTCCACTTT	CASRGQSNSPLHF
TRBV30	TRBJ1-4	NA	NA	TGTGCCTGGAGTCAGAGAACGGGTGAAAAACTGTTTTTT	CAWSQRTGEKLFF
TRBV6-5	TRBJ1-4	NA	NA	TGTGCCAGCAGTTCCAGAAATGAAAAACTGTTTTTT	CASSSRNEKLFF
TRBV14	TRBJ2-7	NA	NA	TGTGCCAGCAGCCAAAGTTTTGACCACGAGCAGTACTTC	CASSQSFDHEQYF
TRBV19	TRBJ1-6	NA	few	TGTGCCAGTACCCTCCCCGGCTCACCCCTCCACTTT	CASTLPGSPLHF